The count of the clone carrying this TCR beta chain is one. This sample was included in a study of blood T cell repertoires in COVID-19. Across the whole study: There were acute and convalescent COVID-19 samples, and they came from the United States, Italy and Spain. Sources were T cells, B-cell-depleted T cells, or PBMCs; the material itself was cDNA or gDNA.

Germline loops: CDR1 SQVTM, CDR2 ANQGSEA. The CDR3 contains 12 residues. Original handling: Amplification with reference gene primers provided the estimates of nucleated cell counts. Measured with immunoSEQ multiplex PCR; TCRdb has only the in-frame clones, and not every one. For V, J and clone size, that table is used; D and trimming come from the DNA. The table has around 68,000 clones, under 85% seen once. Source material: peripheral blood. This TCR came from a woman in her forties or fifties with acute or convalescent COVID-19. The chain recombines TRBV29-1 with TRBJ1-3, with 8 positions matching TRBD1. The CDR3 protein is CSVGQAGNTIYF. Written as DNA, the CDR3 is TGCAGTGTGGGACAGGCTGGAAACACCATATATTTT.